Listed here are 15 T cell receptor beta chains from one sample, sequenced in a study of T-cell memory formation after mild COVID-19. TCRdb recomputed calls from the 5' RACE reads with MiXCR, one row per CDR3 protein. The table has 550,000 to 650,000 distinct CDR3 sequences, roughly 17% seen once; the top ten hold about 8.1%. Specimen: PBMCs or a T cell subset sorted from them (not recorded which). These receptors were obtained from an adult woman who had mild COVID-19 (a few samples of this study predate the infection). Cell type and time point are not known.

There are a few counts of this clonotype. The genes are TRBV9 and TRBJ1-1; no clear D gene. With 4 bases removed from V and 0 bases from J, the gap between germline ends came to 22 bases. Germline V gives CDR1 SGDLS, CDR2 YYNGEE. The CDR3 runs 18 residues. The CDR3 bases are TGTGCCAGCAGCTACGACGGCGATACCGGCTACATGAACACTGAAGCTTTCTTT. This sequence encodes CASSYDGDTGYMNTEAFF. Full variable domain (missing parts from reference TRBV9 and TRBJ1-1): DSGVTQTPKHLITATGQRVTLRCSPRSGDLSVYWYQQSLDQGLQFLIQYYNGEERAKGNILERFSAQQFPDLHSELNLSSLELGDSALYFCASSYDGDTGYMNTEAFFGQGTRLTVV.

This clonotype has more than one count but fewer than ten. The chain carries TRBV9 and TRBJ2-3, with D uncertain. V was pared by 0 bases and J by 3 bases, with 14 bases between. Germline V gives CDR1 SGDLS, CDR2 YYNGEE. CDR3 length: 16 amino acids. The CDR3 nucleotides are TGTGCCAGCAGCGTAGTCAAGCCGCGACGGACAGATACGCAGTATTTT. The encoded protein is CASSVVKPRRTDTQYF.

In its sample, this clonotype was seen many times. CDR3 in DNA: TGTGCCAGCGGCCCAGGGGGGGGGACCGGGGAGCTGTTTTTT. Protein sequence: CASGPGGGTGELFF. The gene calls are TRBV12-3 or TRBV12-4 and TRBJ2-2; D assignment may be TRBD1 or TRBD2 (7 bases each). Trimming cost V 8 bases and J 5 bases, with 15 bases left between them. This CDR3 region has 14 residues.

The chain has TRBV29-1 and TRBJ1-5; no clear D. This CDR3 is built from 14 residues. Germline V gene sequence: CDR1 SQVTM, CDR2 ANQGSEA. The V end was cut by 4 bases, the J end by 0 bases, with 10 bases between. The CDR3 protein is CSVGTAHSNQPQHF. CDR3 sequence (DNA): TGCAGCGTTGGCACAGCCCATAGCAATCAGCCCCAGCATTTT.

This clonotype occurred a few times. This chain links TRBV9 with TRBJ2-1; D unresolved. V lost 0 bases and J 7 bases, leaving 14 bases between the germline ends. This CDR3 has 15 amino acids. Per the germline V gene, CDR1 is SGDLS and CDR2 is YYNGEE. The chain's CDR3 is CASSVGLPPLNEQFF. The CDR3 DNA reads as TGTGCCAGCAGCGTAGGACTCCCCCCCTTGAATGAGCAGTTCTTC.

The CDR3 DNA reads TGTGCCAGCTCACTCCGGACAGGGGAGGATGGCTACACCTTC. It specifies CASSLRTGEDGYTF. The genes are TRBV18 and TRBJ1-2, with TRBD1 matching 9 bases. This CDR3 has 14 residues. The V gene end was trimmed by 4 bases and the J gene end by 6 bases; junction bases not matched to a gene: 6. The germline V gene has CDR1 KGHSH and CDR2 LQKENI.

This clonotype was seen a handful of times. This sequence joins TRBV29-1 and TRBJ2-1, with a possible D match to TRBD2 (5 bases). V lost 7 bases, J lost 5 bases, and 9 bases lay in between. The CDR3 runs 11 residues. Germline loops: CDR1 SQVTM, CDR2 ANQGSEA. The CDR3 reads CSGRINNEQFF. The CDR3 nucleotides read TGCAGCGGGAGGATCAACAATGAGCAGTTCTTC.

The rearrangement joins TRBV6-5 to TRBJ2-2; no clear D gene. The CDR3 has 18 amino acids. Trimming removed 2 bases at V and 7 bases at J, with 23 bases between. Germline CDR1 reads MNHEY; CDR2 reads SVGAGI. For the CDR3, the DNA is TGTGCCAGCAGTTACGATTGGACCTCAGGTCGTTCCGGCGGGGAGCTGTTTTTT. This encodes CASSYDWTSGRSGGELFF.

DNA for the CDR3: TGTGCCAGCAGCCGGGGACAGGGTCACTATGGCTACACCTTC. Protein: CASSRGQGHYGYTF. The chain is built from TRBV7-9 and TRBJ1-2; TRBD1 matches at 9 bases. The CDR3 is 14 amino acids. The V and J ends lost 5 bases and 3 bases, in that order; junction bases with no gene match: 4. Germline loops: CDR1 SEHNR, CDR2 FQNEAQ (reference sequence). Supplemented by reference TRBV7-9 and TRBJ1-2, the full variable domain reads DTGVSQNPRHKITKRGQNVTFRCDPISEHNRLYWYRQTLGQGPEFLTYFQNEAQLEKSRLLSDRFSAERPKGSFSTLEIQRTEQGDSAMYLCASSRGQGHYGYTFGSGTRLTVV.

This clonotype was found many times. J is TRBJ2-4 and V is TRBV19; 9 bases align to TRBD1. Germline V CDR1 and CDR2: LNHDA, SQIVND (reference sequence). V lost 5 bases, J lost 4 bases, and 0 bases stayed unmatched. CDR3 size: 13 residues. CDR3 loop: CASSDRGKNIQYF. The CDR3 bases are TGTGCCAGTAGTGACAGGGGGAAAAACATTCAGTACTTC.

Only a few counts were recorded for this clonotype. The rearrangement links TRBV7-3 to TRBJ1-2; possible D gene TRBD1, 6 bases. The CDR3 spans 13 residues. Germline lookup yields CDR1 SGHTA and CDR2 FQGTGA. The V and J ends lost 4 bases and 8 bases respectively, with 14 bases between them. DNA for the CDR3: TGTGCCAGCAGCTCCCGCGGGGGGCTAGGCTACACCTTC. Its protein product is CASSSRGGLGYTF.

The rearrangement links TRBV11-2 to TRBJ2-3; TRBD2 matches at 11 bases. The CDR3 consists of 16 residues. Germline-derived CDR1 and CDR2 are SGHAT and FQNNGV. Trimming at V came to 3 bases and at J to 6 bases, leaving 8 bases not matched to a gene. The CDR3 bases are TGTGCCAGCAGCTTGAGGCTAGCGGGAGGTCTGGATACGCAGTATTTT. Amino acids: CASSLRLAGGLDTQYF. The full variable domain, in which reference TRBV11-2 and TRBJ2-3 provide the parts outside the CDR3, is EAGVAQSPRYKIIEKRQSVAFWCNPISGHATLYWYQQILGQGPKLLIQFQNNGVVDDSQLPKDRFSAERLKGVDSTLKIQPAKLEDSAVYLCASSLRLAGGLDTQYFGPGTRLTVL.

The J gene is TRBJ2-1, the V gene TRBV14; D possibly corresponds to TRBD2 (5 bases). V dropped 2 bases and J dropped 10 bases, with 15 bases sitting between them. Looked up from germline, CDR1 is SGHDN and CDR2 is FVKESK. There are 14 residues in the CDR3. Here the CDR3 DNA reads TGTGCCAGCAGCCAAAGAGGGAGTAGGTGGGAGCAGTTCTTC. It is translated as CASSQRGSRWEQFF.

The chain joins TRBV6-2 or TRBV6-3 to TRBJ2-1; D remains ambiguous. This CDR3 has 14 residues. From germline, CDR1 is MNHEY and CDR2 SVGEGT. Trimming cost V 5 bases and J 7 bases, with 15 bases left between them. The CDR3 protein is CASSPTLFGNEQFF. CDR3 DNA sequence: TGTGCCAGCAGTCCCACTTTGTTTGGGAATGAGCAGTTCTTC.

The chain couples TRBV15 to TRBJ2-6; D tentatively fits TRBD1 or TRBD2 (5 bases each). Per germline, CDR1 LNHNV and CDR2 YYDKDF (reference sequence). This CDR3 is built from 16 residues. Trimming pared 0 bases from V and 2 bases from J, leaving 8 bases between. The CDR3 is CATSRDQGAGANVLTF. The CDR3 DNA sequence: TGTGCCACCAGCAGAGATCAGGGAGCTGGGGCCAACGTCCTGACTTTC.